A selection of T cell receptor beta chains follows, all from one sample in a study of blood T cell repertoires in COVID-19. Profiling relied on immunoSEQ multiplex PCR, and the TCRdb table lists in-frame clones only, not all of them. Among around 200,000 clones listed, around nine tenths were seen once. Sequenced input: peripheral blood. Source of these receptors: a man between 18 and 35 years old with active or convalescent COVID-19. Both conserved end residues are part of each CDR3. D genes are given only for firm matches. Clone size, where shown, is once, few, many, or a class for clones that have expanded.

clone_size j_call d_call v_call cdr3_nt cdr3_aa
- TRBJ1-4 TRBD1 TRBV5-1 TGCGCCAGCAGCTGGGGGACAGGGGATAATGAAAAACTGTTTTTT CASSWGTGDNEKLFF
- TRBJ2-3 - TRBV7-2 TGTGCCAGCAGCTTTGATCGGGGGACAGATACGCAGTATTTT CASSFDRGTDTQYF
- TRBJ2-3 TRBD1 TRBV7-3 TGTGCCAGCAGCATGACAGGGGGCCGGGCAGATACGCAGTATTTT CASSMTGGRADTQYF
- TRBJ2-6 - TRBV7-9 TGTGCCAGCAGCCCGAGAGGGGGTGGGGCCAACGTCCTGACTTTC CASSPRGGGANVLTF
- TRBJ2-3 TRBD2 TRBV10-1 TGCGCCAGCAGTGGCCGGACTAGCTCAGATACGCAGTATTTT CASSGRTSSDTQYF
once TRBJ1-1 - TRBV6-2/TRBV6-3 TGTGCCAGCAGTCACGATGGGGACATGAACACTGAAGCTTTCTTT CASSHDGDMNTEAFF
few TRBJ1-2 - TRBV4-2 TGTGCCAGCAGCCAAGTAACACAGGGTCGTGATGGCTACACCTTC CASSQVTQGRDGYTF
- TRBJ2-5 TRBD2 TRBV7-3 TGTGCCAGCAGCCCCCGGCCTAGCGGGGGGCAAGAGACCCAGTACTTC CASSPRPSGGQETQYF
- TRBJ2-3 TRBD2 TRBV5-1 TGCGCCAGCAGTTCCGGACTAGCGGGGTACACAGATACGCAGTATTTT CASSSGLAGYTDTQYF
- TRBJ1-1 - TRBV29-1 TGCAGCGTGGGGGCTGGGAACACTGAAGCTTTCTTT CSVGAGNTEAFF
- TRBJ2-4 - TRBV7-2 TGTGCCAGCAGCCGTTGGACAGAACAACGCAACATTCAGTACTTC CASSRWTEQRNIQYF
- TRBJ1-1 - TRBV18 TGTGCCAGCTCGTCCGGTCCCGACAACATGAACACTGAAGCTTTCTTT CASSSGPDNMNTEAFF
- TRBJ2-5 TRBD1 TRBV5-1 TGCGCCAGCAGCTCACCAGGGGGTGACGAGACCCAGTACTTC CASSSPGGDETQYF
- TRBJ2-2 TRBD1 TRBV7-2 TGTGCCAGCAGCTTTTATGGGACAGGGGGTACCGGGGAGCTGTTTTTT CASSFYGTGGTGELFF
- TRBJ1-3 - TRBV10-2 TGCGCCAGCAGTTTTTGGGGGCAGGGTGGTGGAAACACCATATATTTT CASSFWGQGGGNTIYF
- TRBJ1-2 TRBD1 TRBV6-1 TGTGCCAGCAGTGAACCCCCGGACAGGGGAAGCTATGGCTACACCTTC CASSEPPDRGSYGYTF
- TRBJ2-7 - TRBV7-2 TGTGCCAGCAGCCCTAGGGGTTCCTACGAGCAGTACTTC CASSPRGSYEQYF
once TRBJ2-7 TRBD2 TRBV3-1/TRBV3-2 TGTGCCAGCAGCACCACCTTGGGGACTAGCGGGACCTACGAGCAGTACTTC CASSTTLGTSGTYEQYF
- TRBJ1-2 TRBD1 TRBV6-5 TGTGCCAGCAGTCCAACGGGACAGGGGGCTGGTGGCTACACCTTC CASSPTGQGAGGYTF
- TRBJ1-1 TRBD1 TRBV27 TGTGCCAGCAGTGTCGCATACCCCCGGACAGGGGGCGGCACTGAAGCTTTCTTT CASSVAYPRTGGGTEAFF
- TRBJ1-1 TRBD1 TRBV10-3 TGTGCCATCAGCCGGGACAGGGGAAACACTGAAGCTTTCTTT CAISRDRGNTEAFF
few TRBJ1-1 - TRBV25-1 TGTGCCAGCAGTCCAGGGACTGAAGCTTTCTTT CASSPGTEAFF
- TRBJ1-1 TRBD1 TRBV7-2 TGTGCCAGCAGCCTGAAGTACAGGGGGGACACTGAAGCTTTCTTT CASSLKYRGDTEAFF
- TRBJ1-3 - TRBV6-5 TGTGCCAGCAGGACAGGATCCGGAAACACCATATATTTT CASRTGSGNTIYF
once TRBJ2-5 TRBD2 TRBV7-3 TGTGCCAGCAGCTTAGGGGGACTACAAGAGACCCAGTACTTC CASSLGGLQETQYF
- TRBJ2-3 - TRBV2 TGTGCCAGCAGTGACAGGGAGGAGGATACGCAGTATTTT CASSDREEDTQYF
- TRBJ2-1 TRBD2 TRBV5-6 TGTGCCAGCAGCGTCACAACACTAGCGGGAGGGTCCTACAATGAGCAGTTCTTC CASSVTTLAGGSYNEQFF
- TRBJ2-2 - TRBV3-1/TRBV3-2 TGTGCCAGCAGCCACCCGCTAGCGCAGAACACCGGGGAGCTGTTTTTT CASSHPLAQNTGELFF
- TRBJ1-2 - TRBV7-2 TGTGCCAGCAGCCCCACCCCGTCACAATATGGCTACACCTTC CASSPTPSQYGYTF
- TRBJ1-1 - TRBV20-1 TGCAGTGCTAGTCGCGGGGTAAGCACTGAAGCTTTCTTT CSASRGVSTEAFF
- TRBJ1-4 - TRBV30 TGTGCCTGGAGTGAACAGGGTTCGGTAAAACTGTTTTTT CAWSEQGSVKLFF
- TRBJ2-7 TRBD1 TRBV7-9 TGTGCCAGCAGCACATCAGGGGGCTCCCTCTACGAGCAGTACTTC CASSTSGGSLYEQYF
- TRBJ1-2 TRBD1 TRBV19 TGTGCCAGTACAACGGACAGGGACGGCTACACCTTC CASTTDRDGYTF
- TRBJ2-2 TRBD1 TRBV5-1 TGCGCCAGCAGCATGGGACAGACGGACACCGGGGAGCTGTTTTTT CASSMGQTDTGELFF
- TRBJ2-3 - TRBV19 TGTGCCAGTAGACGACAGGTCAGCACAGATACGCAGTATTTT CASRRQVSTDTQYF
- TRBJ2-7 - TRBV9 TGTGCCAGCAGCGTAGGGCGGAACACCTACGAGCAGTACTTC CASSVGRNTYEQYF
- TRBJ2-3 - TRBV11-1 TGTGCCAGCAGCCCACTACGACAGTGGACAGATACGCAGTATTTT CASSPLRQWTDTQYF